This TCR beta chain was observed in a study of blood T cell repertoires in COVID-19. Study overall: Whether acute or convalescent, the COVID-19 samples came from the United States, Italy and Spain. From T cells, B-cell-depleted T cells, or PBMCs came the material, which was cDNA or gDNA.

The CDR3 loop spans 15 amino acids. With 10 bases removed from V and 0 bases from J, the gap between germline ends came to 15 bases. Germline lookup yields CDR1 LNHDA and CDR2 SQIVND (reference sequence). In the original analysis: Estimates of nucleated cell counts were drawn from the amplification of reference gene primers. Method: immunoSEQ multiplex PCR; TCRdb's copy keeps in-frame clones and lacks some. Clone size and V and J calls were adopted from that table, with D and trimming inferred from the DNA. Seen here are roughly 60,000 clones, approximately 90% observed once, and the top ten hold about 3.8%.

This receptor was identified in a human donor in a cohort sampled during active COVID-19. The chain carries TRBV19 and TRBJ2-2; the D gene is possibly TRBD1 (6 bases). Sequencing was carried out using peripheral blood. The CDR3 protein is CATLGQGTNTGELFF. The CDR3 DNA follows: TGTGCCACCTTAGGGCAGGGGACGAACACCGGGGAGCTGTTTTTT. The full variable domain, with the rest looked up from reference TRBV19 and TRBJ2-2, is DGGITQSPKYLFRKEGQNVTLSCEQNLNHDAMYWYRQDPGQGLRLIYYSQIVNDFQKGDIAEGYSVSREKKESFPLTVTSAQKNPTAFYLCATLGQGTNTGELFFGEGSRLTVL.